This T cell receptor beta chain emerged from a study of CD8 T cells in ankylosing spondylitis. Study findings and constraints: In reactive arthritis synovial fluid and blood, some motif variants had been reported before.

The CDR3 length is 15 residues. Germline values: CDR1 SNHLY, CDR2 FYNNEI. With 3 bases clipped from V and 8 bases from J, the junction kept 9 bases outside the gene matches. It was by quantitative 5'-RACE with molecular barcodes that TCR beta libraries were made. Each CDR3 protein gets one entry after TCRdb re-called the 5' RACE reads with MiXCR. The data show 150,000 to 250,000 distinct CDR3 sequences, roughly 13% seen once. As concerns this clonotype: Antigen: not known.

The sample was blood, either unsorted or a sorted T cell fraction (not recorded which). The source of this sequence is a male donor with ankylosing spondylitis or in good health (not recorded which). V is TRBV2 and J is TRBJ2-1, with 8 bases that match TRBD1. The CDR3 region is CASSDRTGTVYEQFF. CDR3 coding DNA: TGTGCCAGCAGTGATCGGACAGGGACAGTCTATGAGCAGTTCTTC.